What follows is one T cell receptor beta chain and its context. Its cognate antigen has yet to be identified. The sample holds no much larger clone one base away, and base qualities are not on file. From a lookup of the germline V gene, CDR1 and CDR2 are SGHTA and FQGNSA. The CDR3 holds 19 amino acids from the cysteine to the phenylalanine. Only the CDR3 DNA is retained, 57 bases long and in frame from the first base. V is shortened by 5 bases, J by 3 bases, and the region joining them spans 26 bases. This sample was taken from a study of blood T cell repertoires in COVID-19 (dated by TCRdb to between 2020 and 2021). As for the study more broadly: For ImmuneRACE Cohort 3, a participant was defined as recovered based on two consecutive negative NP/OP PCR tests, clearance by a healthcare professional, or resolution of symptoms. Samples from collaborators originated in the United States, Italy and Spain and spanned both the acute and convalescent phases of COVID-19. The material from the prospective study consisted of cDNA or gDNA derived from T cells, B-cell-depleted T cells, or PBMCs. Deeply sampled blood TCRbeta repertoires from subjects exposed to, actively infected with, or recovered from COVID-19 were included in the dataset. The repertoires were released in a freely available public database meant as a resource for research on the immune response to SARS-CoV-2. The samples were drawn from the first 160 participants of the ongoing ImmuneRACE study and from some 1,300 subjects provided by 6 global collaborators. Nearly every sample came with metadata listing a de-identified subject ID, COVID-19 status, age in years and sex. Where HLA class I and class II types were available, the types were taken from metadata supplied by the sample provider, not from assay-based typing.

In the prospective study, participants were about 18 to 95 years old, resided in under 30 geographic areas of the United States, and were enrolled through a virtual design. In the prospective study, participants were assigned to cohorts based on the clinical history participants reported in a screening survey and a study questionnaire. In the prospective study, mobile phlebotomists collected whole blood, serum and a nasopharyngeal or oropharyngeal swab from each participant. Prospective study participants could optionally give additional blood draws and questionnaires over an approximately two-month period. Before DNA extraction, blood samples from the prospective study were shipped at room temperature or frozen. General findings and caveats noted by the study authors: How much clinical and demographic metadata was included differed by source and by participant, and the metadata was provided uncurated.

TCRbeta CDR3 regions were amplified from genomic DNA using the immunoSEQ Assay, a bias-controlled multiplex PCR. In the source study's methods: The number of nucleated cells in each sample was estimated by amplification of reference gene primers within the assay. Sequence reads were collapsed and filtered to measure the absolute abundance of every unique TCRbeta CDR3 rearrangement. For each sample, productive Simpson clonality was calculated as the square root of Simpson's diversity index over productive rearrangements. TCRdb provides this immuneACCESS table in a form limited to in-frame rearrangements. Some clones are lacking; in checked studies, under half of them reflect an unresolved V gene, and why the rest are absent is not known. The DNA was the basis for D and trimming; V, J and clone size are from that table. This sample comprises more than 200,000 clones, 87% of them detected only once. The ten largest clonotypes hold around 7% of the sample.

Source material: PBMCs or T cells enriched from blood (not recorded which). The source of this sequence is a man in his thirties or forties in a cohort exposed to, infected with or recovered from COVID-19 (not recorded which). This chain is built from TRBV7-2 and TRBJ2-1, and possibly TRBD2, on 5 matching bases. This receptor has the CDR3 CASSPTRGYDPYHYNEQFF. At the DNA level, the sequence is TGTGCCAGCAGCCCGACGCGCGGGTATGACCCCTATCACTACAATGAGCAGTTCTTC.